The clone carrying this T cell receptor beta chain was observed a single time. The antigen is not known. This entry comes from a study of Ad26.COV2.S vaccination and SARS-CoV-2 variants. General study points: It is possible that the TCR breadth and depth analyses underestimated the total T cell responses.

Only in-frame clones appear in the TCRdb table, and some are missing; sequencing was by immunoSEQ multiplex PCR. The data show about 430,000 clones, 90% seen once. V was clipped by 0 bases and J by 3 bases, with 8 bases between them. The CDR3 has 14 residues. Per the germline V gene, CDR1 is SGHTA and CDR2 is FQGNSA. Treatment described: some 20 received Ad26.COV2.S at low or high dose, single or two shots; about 5 received placebo; per-sample allocation not given. Following the first vaccine or placebo injection, samples were taken on day 63. The origin of this receptor is a person between 18 and 65 years old who received the Ad26.COV2.S COVID-19 vaccine or a placebo. The starting material was peripheral blood, obtained in a trial of Ad26.COV2.S vaccine versus placebo. The V call is TRBV7-2, the J call TRBJ1-2, with D tentatively TRBD1 (5 bases). The CDR3 region is CASSLAMGDYGYTF. The CDR3 bases are TGTGCCAGCAGCTTAGCGATGGGGGACTATGGCTACACCTTC.